This record covers a single T cell receptor (beta chain). This sample stems from a study of blood T cell repertoires in COVID-19. About the research overall: Acute and convalescent COVID-19 samples came from the United States, Italy and Spain. PBMCs, B-cell-depleted T cells, or T cells provided the cDNA or gDNA that made up the material.

Trimming cost V 4 bases and J 5 bases, with 20 bases left between them. The germline V gene has CDR1 MDHEN and CDR2 SYDVKM. CDR3 size: 16 residues. Study processing details: Amplification of reference gene primers was used by the study to estimate nucleated cell counts. Clones were read by immunoSEQ multiplex PCR, and TCRdb kept only the in-frame ones, dropping some. V and J calls and clone size are those listed in that table; D and trimming were worked out from the DNA. The sample contains approximately 10,000 clones, approximately 89% of which appear only once. Sequencing was carried out using peripheral blood. The sequence was obtained from a human donor in a cohort sampled during active COVID-19. V is TRBV28 and J is TRBJ1-2, with TRBD1 as a possible D gene (6 bases). CDR3 DNA: TGTGCCAGCAGTTCCTACGCAGGACAGACCCCTTATGGCTACACCTTC. It encodes CASSSYAGQTPYGYTF.